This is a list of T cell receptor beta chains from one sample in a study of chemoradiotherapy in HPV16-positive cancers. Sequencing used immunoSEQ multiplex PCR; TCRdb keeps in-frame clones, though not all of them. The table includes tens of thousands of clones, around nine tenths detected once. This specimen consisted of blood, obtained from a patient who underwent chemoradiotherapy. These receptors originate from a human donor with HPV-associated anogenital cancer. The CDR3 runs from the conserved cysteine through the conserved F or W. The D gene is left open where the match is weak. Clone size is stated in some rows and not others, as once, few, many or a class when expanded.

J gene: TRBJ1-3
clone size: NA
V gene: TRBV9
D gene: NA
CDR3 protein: CASSAHYSSGNTIYF
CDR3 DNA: TGTGCCAGCAGCGCTCACTACTCCTCTGGAAACACCATATATTTT

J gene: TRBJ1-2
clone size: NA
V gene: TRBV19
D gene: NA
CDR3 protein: CASSMSLTNYGYTF
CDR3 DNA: TGTGCCAGTAGTATGAGTTTGACTAACTATGGCTACACCTTC

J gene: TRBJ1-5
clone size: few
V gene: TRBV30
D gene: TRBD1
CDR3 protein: CAWSEQTGGYQPQHF
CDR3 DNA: TGTGCCTGGAGTGAACAGACAGGGGGGTATCAGCCCCAGCATTTT

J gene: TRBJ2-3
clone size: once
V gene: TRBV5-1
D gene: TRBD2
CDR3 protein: CASSFGTSGGAGRDTQYF
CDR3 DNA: TGCGCCAGCAGCTTTGGGACTAGCGGGGGGGCAGGACGAGATACGCAGTATTTT

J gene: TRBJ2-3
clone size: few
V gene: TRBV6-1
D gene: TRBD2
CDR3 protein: CASSVGASGRTDTQYF
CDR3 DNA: TGTGCCAGCAGTGTCGGGGCTAGCGGGCGCACAGATACGCAGTATTTT

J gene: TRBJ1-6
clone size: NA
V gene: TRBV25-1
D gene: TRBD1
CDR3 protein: CASSEPRQGDNSPLHF
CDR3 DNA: TGTGCCAGCAGTGAACCCAGACAGGGGGATAATTCACCCCTCCACTTT

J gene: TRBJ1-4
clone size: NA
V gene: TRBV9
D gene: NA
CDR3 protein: CASSSRDGVEKLFF
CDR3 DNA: TGTGCCAGCAGCTCCCGGGACGGGGTTGAAAAACTGTTTTTT

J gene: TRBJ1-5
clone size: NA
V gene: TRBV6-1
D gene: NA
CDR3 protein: CASSEAVTTGNQPQHF
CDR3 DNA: TGTGCCAGCAGTGAAGCCGTCACCACGGGCAATCAGCCCCAGCATTTT

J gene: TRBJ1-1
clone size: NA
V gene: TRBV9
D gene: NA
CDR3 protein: CASSRDGSTEAFF
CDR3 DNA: TGTGCCAGCAGCCGGGACGGATCCACTGAAGCTTTCTTT

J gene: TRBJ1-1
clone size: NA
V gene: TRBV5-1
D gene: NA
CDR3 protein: CASSLALGGGGTEAFF
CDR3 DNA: TGCGCCAGCAGCTTGGCCTTAGGGGGGGGAGGCACTGAAGCTTTCTTT

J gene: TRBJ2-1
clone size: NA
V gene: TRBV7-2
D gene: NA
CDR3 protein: CASSLVSYNEQFF
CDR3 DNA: TGTGCCAGCAGCTTAGTATCCTACAATGAGCAGTTCTTC

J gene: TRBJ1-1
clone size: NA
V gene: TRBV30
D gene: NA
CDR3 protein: CACRNAGIQEAFF
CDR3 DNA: TGTGCCTGCCGCAACGCGGGCATCCAAGAAGCTTTCTTT

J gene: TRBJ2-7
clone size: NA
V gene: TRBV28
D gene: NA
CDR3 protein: CASSSGGSNYEQYF
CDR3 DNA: TGTGCCAGCAGCTCTGGGGGGTCGAACTACGAGCAGTACTTC

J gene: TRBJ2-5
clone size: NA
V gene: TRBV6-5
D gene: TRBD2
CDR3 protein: CASSYRASGGAETQYF
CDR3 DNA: TGTGCCAGCAGTTATCGGGCTAGCGGGGGGGCAGAGACCCAGTACTTC

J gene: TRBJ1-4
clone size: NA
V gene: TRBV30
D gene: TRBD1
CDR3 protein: CAWSVLRTGLATNEKLFF
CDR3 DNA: TGTGCCTGGAGTGTACTAAGGACAGGATTAGCAACTAATGAAAAACTGTTTTTT

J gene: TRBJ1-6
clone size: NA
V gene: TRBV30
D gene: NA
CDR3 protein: CAWSVYGDNSPLHF
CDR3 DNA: TGTGCCTGGAGTGTTTACGGGGATAATTCACCCCTCCACTTT

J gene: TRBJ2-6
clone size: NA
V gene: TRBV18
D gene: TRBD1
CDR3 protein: CASSPPGQASGANVLTF
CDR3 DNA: TGTGCCAGCTCACCCCCGGGACAGGCCTCTGGGGCCAACGTCCTGACTTTC

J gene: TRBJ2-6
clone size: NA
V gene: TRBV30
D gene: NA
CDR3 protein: CAWSRDFSGANVLTF
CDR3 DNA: TGTGCCTGGAGTCGCGATTTCTCTGGGGCCAACGTCCTGACTTTC

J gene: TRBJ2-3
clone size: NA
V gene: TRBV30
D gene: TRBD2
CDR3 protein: CAWRRGLAGVGTDTQYF
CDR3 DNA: TGTGCCTGGAGGAGGGGGCTAGCGGGGGTCGGGACAGATACGCAGTATTTT

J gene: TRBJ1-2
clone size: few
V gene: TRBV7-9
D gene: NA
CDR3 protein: CASSSSRGQNLYGYTF
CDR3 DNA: TGTGCCAGCAGCTCCTCCCGAGGACAGAACCTCTATGGCTACACCTTC

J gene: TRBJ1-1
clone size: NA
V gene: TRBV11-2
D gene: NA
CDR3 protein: CASSLGARTEAFF
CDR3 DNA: TGTGCCAGCAGCTTAGGGGCACGTACTGAAGCTTTCTTT

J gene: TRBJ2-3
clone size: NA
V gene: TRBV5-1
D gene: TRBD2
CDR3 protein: CASSSTGTSRADTQYF
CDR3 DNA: TGCGCCAGCAGCTCTACCGGGACTAGCAGGGCAGATACGCAGTATTTT

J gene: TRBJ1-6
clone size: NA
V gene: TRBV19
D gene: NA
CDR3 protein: CASSIVGQENSPLHF
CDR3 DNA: TGTGCCAGTAGTATTGTCGGACAAGAGAATTCACCCCTCCACTTT

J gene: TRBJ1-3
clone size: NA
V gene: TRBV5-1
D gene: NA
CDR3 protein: CASSSLVGNTIYF
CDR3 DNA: TGCGCCAGCAGCTCCCTCGTAGGAAACACCATATATTTT

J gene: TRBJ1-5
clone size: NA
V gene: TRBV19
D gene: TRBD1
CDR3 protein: CASSMTGDHSNQPQHF
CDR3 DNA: TGTGCCAGTAGTATGACAGGGGATCATAGCAATCAGCCCCAGCATTTT

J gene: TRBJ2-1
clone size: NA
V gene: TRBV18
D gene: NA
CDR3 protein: CASSPPGSNEQFF
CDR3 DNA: TGTGCCAGCTCACCACCCGGGAGCAATGAGCAGTTCTTC

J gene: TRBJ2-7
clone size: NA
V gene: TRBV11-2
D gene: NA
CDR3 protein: CASSLWGDGAYEQYF
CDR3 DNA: TGTGCCAGCAGCTTATGGGGGGACGGGGCCTACGAGCAGTACTTC

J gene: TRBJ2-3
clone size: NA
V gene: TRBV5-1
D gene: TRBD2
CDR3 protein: CASSFRLAGTDTQYF
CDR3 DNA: TGCGCCAGCAGCTTTCGGCTAGCGGGCACAGATACGCAGTATTTT

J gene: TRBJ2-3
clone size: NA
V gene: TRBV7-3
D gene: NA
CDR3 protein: CASSSTGERTDTQYF
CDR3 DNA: TGTGCCAGCAGCTCTACGGGGGAGCGCACAGATACGCAGTATTTT

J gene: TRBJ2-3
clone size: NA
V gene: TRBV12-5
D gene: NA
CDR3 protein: CASGLGRDTTATDTQYF
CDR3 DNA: TGTGCTAGTGGTTTGGGCCGTGATACGACAGCCACAGATACGCAGTATTTT

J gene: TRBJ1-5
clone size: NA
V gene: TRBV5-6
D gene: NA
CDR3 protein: CASSFGQINQPQHF
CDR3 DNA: TGTGCCAGCAGCTTTGGACAGATCAATCAGCCCCAGCATTTT

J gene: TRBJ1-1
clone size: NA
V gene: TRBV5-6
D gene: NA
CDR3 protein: CASSLSRGAEAFF
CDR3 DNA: TGTGCCAGCAGCTTGAGCAGGGGCGCTGAAGCTTTCTTT

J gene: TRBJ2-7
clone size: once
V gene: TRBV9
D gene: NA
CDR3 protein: CASSVGGRYSYEQYF
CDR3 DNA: TGTGCCAGCAGCGTAGGTGGCCGGTACTCCTACGAGCAGTACTTC

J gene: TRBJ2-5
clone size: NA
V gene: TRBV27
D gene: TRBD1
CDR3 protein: CASSLSVGQQETQYF
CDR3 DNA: TGTGCCAGCAGTTTATCCGTGGGACAGCAAGAGACCCAGTACTTC

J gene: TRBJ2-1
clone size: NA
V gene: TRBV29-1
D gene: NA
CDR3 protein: CSVEDPGLSSYNEQFF
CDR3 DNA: TGCAGCGTTGAAGATCCAGGACTGAGCTCCTACAATGAGCAGTTCTTC

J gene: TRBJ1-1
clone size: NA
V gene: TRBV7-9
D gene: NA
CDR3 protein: CASSSGQGLSENTEAFF
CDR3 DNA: TGTGCCAGCAGTTCGGGGCAGGGTCTATCCGAAAACACTGAAGCTTTCTTT

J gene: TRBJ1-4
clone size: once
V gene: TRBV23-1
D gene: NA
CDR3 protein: CASSQSVTNEKLFF
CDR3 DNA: TGCGCCAGCAGTCAATCGGTCACTAATGAAAAACTGTTTTTT

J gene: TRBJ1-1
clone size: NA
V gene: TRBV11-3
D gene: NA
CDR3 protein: CASSTQGAEAFF
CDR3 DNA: TGTGCCAGCAGCACGCAGGGTGCTGAAGCTTTCTTT

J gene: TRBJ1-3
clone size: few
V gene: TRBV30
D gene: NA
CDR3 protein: CAWSVLAGNTIYF
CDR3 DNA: TGTGCCTGGAGTGTATTGGCTGGAAACACCATATATTTT

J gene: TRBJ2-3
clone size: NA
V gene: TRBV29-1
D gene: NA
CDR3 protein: CSVAGAADTQYF
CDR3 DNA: TGCAGCGTAGCAGGGGCGGCAGATACGCAGTATTTT

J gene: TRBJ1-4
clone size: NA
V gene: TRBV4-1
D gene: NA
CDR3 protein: CASSQVGIGVEKLFF
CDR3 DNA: TGCGCCAGCAGCCAAGTGGGTATAGGGGTTGAAAAACTGTTTTTT

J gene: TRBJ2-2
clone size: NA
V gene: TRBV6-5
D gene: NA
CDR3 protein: CASSPGVSNTGELFF
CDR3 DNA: TGTGCCAGCAGCCCGGGGGTGTCAAACACCGGGGAGCTGTTTTTT

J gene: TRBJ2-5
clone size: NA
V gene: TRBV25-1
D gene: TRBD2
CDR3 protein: CASNKGGGPQETQYF
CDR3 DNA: TGTGCCAGCAATAAAGGCGGGGGGCCCCAAGAGACCCAGTACTTC

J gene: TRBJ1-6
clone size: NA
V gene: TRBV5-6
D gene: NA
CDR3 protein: CASSFRTSNSPLHF
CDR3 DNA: TGTGCCAGCAGCTTTCGCACTTCTAATTCACCCCTCCACTTT

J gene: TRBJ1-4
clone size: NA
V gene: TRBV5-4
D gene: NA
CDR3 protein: CASSLKGTNEKLFF
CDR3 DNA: TGTGCCAGCAGCTTGAAGGGTACTAATGAAAAACTGTTTTTT

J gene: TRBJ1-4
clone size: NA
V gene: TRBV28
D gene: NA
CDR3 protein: CASSTVNRARNEKLFF
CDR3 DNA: TGTGCCAGCTCGACCGTAAACAGGGCCAGAAATGAAAAACTGTTTTTT